These 4 T cell receptor beta chains came from one sample sequenced in a study of Graves' ophthalmopathy and Graves' hyperthyroidism. Scientists amplified the TCR beta CDR3 regions from RNA transcripts. HTBI primers primed a first-round RT-PCR, and a second-round multiplex PCR followed. MiXCR was run by TCRdb on the multiplex PCR reads, yielding one entry per CDR3 protein. The table shows about 400,000 distinct CDR3 sequences, with 18% occurring only once. The sequenced sample was peripheral blood. These receptor sequences come from a woman aged 18-30 years with Graves' ophthalmopathy.

The chain's CDR3 is CASSSWGPQTQYF. The CDR3 DNA sequence: TGTGCCAGCAGTTCGTGGGGTCCCCAGACCCAGTACTTC. J is TRBJ2-5 and V is TRBV12-3 or TRBV12-4; D unresolved. This CDR3 spans 13 amino acids. V was clipped by 4 bases and J by 6 bases, with 12 bases between them.

This clonotype was picked up many times. The chain employs TRBV11-2 and TRBJ2-7, with 7 nucleotides matching TRBD1. Germline CDR1 and CDR2: SGHAT and FQNNGV. The junction had 8 bases not matched to a gene; V was cut back by 6 bases and J by 0 bases. The CDR3 is 15 amino acids. Written as DNA, the CDR3 is TGTGCCAGCAGTTTAAGACAGGGCAGCTCCTACGAGCAGTACTTC. Protein sequence: CASSLRQGSSYEQYF.

The sample holds many counts of this clonotype. The V and J genes are TRBV11-1 and TRBJ2-5, with 11 bases aligning to TRBD2. Looked up from germline, CDR1 is SGHAT and CDR2 is FQDESV (reference sequence). The ends lost 6 bases at V and 3 bases at J; junction bases unmatched: 12. The CDR3 sequence is 17 residues long. The CDR3 sequence: CASSGISGGVFEETQYF. The DNA for the CDR3 is TGTGCCAGCAGTGGAATTAGCGGGGGGGTTTTTGAAGAGACCCAGTACTTC.

At least ten counts were recorded for this clonotype. The chain links TRBV24-1 to TRBJ2-5, with a weak D call TRBD2 (7 bases). The CDR3 spans 16 residues. Looked up from germline, CDR1 is KGHDR and CDR2 is SFDVKD. V gave up 3 bases and J gave up 4 bases, with 17 bases separating them. The CDR3 here is CATSDRGGALGETQYF. The CDR3 DNA is TGTGCCACCAGTGATCGTGGGGGGGCGCTTGGAGAGACCCAGTACTTC.